The entry that follows covers one TCR beta chain sequence. The CDR3 has 14 amino acids. The germline V gene has CDR1 LNHDA and CDR2 SQIVND (reference sequence). The data belong to a study of T cells expressing NK-cell markers. Study background: One of eight sequenced donors was HCMV-seronegative; the other seven were seropositive.

The cDNA for TCR beta came from 5'RACE template switching with UMIs. TCRdb reworked the 5' RACE reads into one entry per CDR3 protein, no DNA. The sample data list 550,000 to 600,000 distinct CDR3 sequences. The receptor was isolated from a man between 18 and 29 years old in good health. The sample taken for sequencing was blood T cells: a sorted CD56 or NKG2C T cell subset, CD4+ or CD8+ T cells, or bulk PBMC T cells (not recorded which). The rearrangement links TRBV19 to TRBJ2-4; TCRdb returns TRBD1, unconfirmable since there is no DNA. The CDR3: CASSKGPGKNIQYF.